The 7 T cell receptor beta chains reported below all come from one sample, sequenced in a study of cytomegalovirus exposure and HLA in healthy donors. The PCR contained 60 Vbeta and 13 Jbeta primers. Profiling relied on immunoSEQ multiplex PCR, and the TCRdb table lists in-frame clones only, not all of them. This sample has some 90,000 clones, with approximately 71% found just once. Material: PBMCs. The receptors stem from a man aged 50 or older in good health and CMV-seronegative.

This clone came up a few times. The chain recombines TRBV28 with TRBJ1-2; D possibly corresponds to TRBD1 (5 bases). Germline CDR1 is MDHEN and CDR2 is SYDVKM. This CDR3 spans 12 amino acids. Deletions cut 6 bases from V and 3 bases from J, with 8 bases between. The CDR3 region is CASSRTYYGYTF. CDR3 DNA sequence: TGTGCCAGCAGCCGGACATACTATGGCTACACCTTC.

The chain joins TRBV7-9 to TRBJ2-2, with a weak D call TRBD1 (5 bases). The germline CDR1 and CDR2 sequences are SEHNR and FQNEAQ (reference sequence). The germline V and J ends were trimmed by 2 bases and 6 bases, with 10 bases remaining between them. The CDR3 spans 14 residues. The CDR3 DNA sequence: TGTGCCAGCAGCTTAACCAGGGTTCCCGGGGAGCTGTTTTTT. It is translated as CASSLTRVPGELFF.

This clone was counted a few times. V usage is TRBV28 and J usage is TRBJ1-5; tentative D call: TRBD1 (6 bases). The CDR3 runs 15 residues. V gave up 3 bases and J gave up 3 bases, with 12 bases separating them. CDR1 is MDHEN and CDR2 is SYDVKM in the germline V gene. CDR3: CASSFIGGANQPQHF. The CDR3 DNA is TGTGCCAGCAGTTTTATAGGGGGAGCCAATCAGCCCCAGCATTTT.

The V and J genes are TRBV19 and TRBJ1-3, with D possibly TRBD1 on 6 matching bases. The CDR3 consists of 12 residues. Between the trimmed V and J ends, which lost 9 bases and 0 bases, there was a span of 6 bases. Germline CDR1 LNHDA, CDR2 SQIVND (reference sequence). The CDR3, as DNA: TGTGCCAGGGACAGCTCTGGAAACACCATATATTTT. It encodes CARDSSGNTIYF.

V gene TRBV7-2 combines with J gene TRBJ1-2; 8 bases map to TRBD1. Trimming at V came to 6 bases and at J to 8 bases, leaving 8 bases not matched to a gene. The germline V gene encodes CDR1 SGHTA and CDR2 FQGNSA. The CDR3 totals 13 residues. The CDR3 sequence is CASSPGRGRGYTF. DNA for the CDR3: TGTGCCAGCAGTCCCGGCAGGGGGCGGGGCTACACCTTC.

The V and J genes are TRBV25-1 and TRBJ2-7, with D possibly being TRBD1 (5 bases). V was clipped by 1 base and J by 4 bases, with 14 bases between them. The CDR3 spans 15 residues. CDR1 and CDR2 (germline): MGHDK, SYGVNS. Here the CDR3 reads CASSESSGFMYEQYF. CDR3 in DNA: TGTGCCAGCAGTGAATCGTCAGGGTTCATGTACGAGCAGTACTTC.

The chain employs TRBV7-2 and TRBJ2-6; D uncertain. The CDR3 length is 17 residues. Germline CDR1 and CDR2: SGHTA and FQGNSA. V lost 4 bases and J 0 bases, leaving 13 bases between the germline ends. The CDR3 protein is CASSSRSVNSGANVLTF. Written as DNA, the CDR3 is TGTGCCAGCAGCTCCCGCTCAGTGAACTCTGGGGCCAACGTCCTGACTTTC.